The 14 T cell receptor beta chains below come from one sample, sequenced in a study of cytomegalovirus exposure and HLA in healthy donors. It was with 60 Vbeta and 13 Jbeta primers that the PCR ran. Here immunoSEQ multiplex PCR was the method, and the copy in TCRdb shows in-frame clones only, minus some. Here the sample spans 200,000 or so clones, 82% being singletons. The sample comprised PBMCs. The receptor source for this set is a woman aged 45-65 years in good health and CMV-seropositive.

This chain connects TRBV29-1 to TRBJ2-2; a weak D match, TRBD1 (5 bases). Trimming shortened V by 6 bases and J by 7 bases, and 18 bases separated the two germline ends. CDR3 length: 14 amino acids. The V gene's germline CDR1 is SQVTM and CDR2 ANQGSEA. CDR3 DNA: TGCAGCGTCTCCCCCAGGGCTCTTGACGGGGAGCTGTTTTTT. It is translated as CSVSPRALDGELFF.

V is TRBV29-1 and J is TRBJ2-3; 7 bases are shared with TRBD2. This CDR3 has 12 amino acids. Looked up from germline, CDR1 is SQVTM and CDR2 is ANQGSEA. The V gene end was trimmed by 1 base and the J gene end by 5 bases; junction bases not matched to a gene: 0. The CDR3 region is CSVEASGDTQYF. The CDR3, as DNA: TGCAGCGTTGAAGCTAGCGGAGATACGCAGTATTTT.

The CDR3 nucleotides read TGTGCCAGCAGCTCTGGGGGCCCCGAGGTCTACGAGCAGTACTTC. Encoded protein: CASSSGGPEVYEQYF. The chain carries TRBV6-1 and TRBJ2-7; TRBD1 is a possible D gene (6 bases). The CDR3 is 15 residues long. Deletions cut 6 bases from V and 3 bases from J, with 18 bases between. From germline, CDR1 is MNHNS and CDR2 SASEGT.

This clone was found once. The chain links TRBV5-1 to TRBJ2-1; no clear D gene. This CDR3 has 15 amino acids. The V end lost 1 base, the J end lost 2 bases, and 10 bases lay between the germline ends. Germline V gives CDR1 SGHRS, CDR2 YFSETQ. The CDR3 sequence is CASSLTDTAYNEQFF. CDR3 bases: TGCGCCAGCAGCTTGACTGACACGGCCTACAATGAGCAGTTCTTC.

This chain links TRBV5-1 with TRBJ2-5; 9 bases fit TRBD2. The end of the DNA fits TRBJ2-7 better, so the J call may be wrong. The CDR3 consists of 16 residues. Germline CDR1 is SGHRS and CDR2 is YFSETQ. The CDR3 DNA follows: TGCGCCAGCAGTATTACCACTAGCGGGCCCATCTACGAGCAGTACTTC. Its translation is CASSITTSGPIYEQYF.

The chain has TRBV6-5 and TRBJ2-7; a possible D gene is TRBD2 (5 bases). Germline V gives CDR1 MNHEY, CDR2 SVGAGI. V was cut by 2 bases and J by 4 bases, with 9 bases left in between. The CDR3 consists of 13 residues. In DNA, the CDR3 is TGTGCCAGCAGTTACCGCGGGCTGTACGAGCAGTACTTC. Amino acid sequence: CASSYRGLYEQYF.

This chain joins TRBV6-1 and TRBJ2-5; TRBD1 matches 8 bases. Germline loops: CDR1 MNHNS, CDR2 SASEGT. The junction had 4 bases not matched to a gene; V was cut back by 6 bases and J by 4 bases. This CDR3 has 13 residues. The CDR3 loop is CASSRTGGETQYF. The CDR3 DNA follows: TGTGCCAGCAGCCGCACAGGGGGAGAGACCCAGTACTTC.

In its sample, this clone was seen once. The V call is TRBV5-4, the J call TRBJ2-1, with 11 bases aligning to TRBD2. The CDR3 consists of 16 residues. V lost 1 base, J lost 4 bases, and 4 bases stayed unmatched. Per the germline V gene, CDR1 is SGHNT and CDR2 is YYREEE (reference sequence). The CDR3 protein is CASSLSGTSGYNEQFF. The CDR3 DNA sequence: TGTGCCAGCAGCTTGTCCGGGACTAGCGGATACAATGAGCAGTTCTTC. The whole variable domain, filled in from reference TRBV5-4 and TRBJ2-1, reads ETGVTQSPTHLIKTRGQQVTLRCSSQSGHNTVSWYQQALGQGPQFIFQYYREEENGRGNFPPRFSGLQFPNYSSELNVNALELDDSALYLCASSLSGTSGYNEQFFGPGTRLTVL.

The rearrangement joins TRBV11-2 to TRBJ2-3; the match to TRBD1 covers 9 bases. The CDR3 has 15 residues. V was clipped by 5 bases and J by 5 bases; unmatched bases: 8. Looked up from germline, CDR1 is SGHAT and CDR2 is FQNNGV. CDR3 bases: TGTGCCAGCAGCACTATCGACAGGGGGGAAGATACGCAGTATTTT. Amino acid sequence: CASSTIDRGEDTQYF.

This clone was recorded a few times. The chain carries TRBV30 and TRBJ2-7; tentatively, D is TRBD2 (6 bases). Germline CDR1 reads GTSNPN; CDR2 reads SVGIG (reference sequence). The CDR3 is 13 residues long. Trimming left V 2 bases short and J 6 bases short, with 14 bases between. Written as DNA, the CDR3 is TGTGCCTGGAGTAAGATAGCGGTCTTCGAGCAGTACTTC. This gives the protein CAWSKIAVFEQYF.

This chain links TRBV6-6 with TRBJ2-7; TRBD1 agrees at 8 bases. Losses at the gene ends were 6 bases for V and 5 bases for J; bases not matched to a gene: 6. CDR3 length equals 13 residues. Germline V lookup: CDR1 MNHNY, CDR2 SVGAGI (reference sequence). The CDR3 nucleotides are TGTGCCAGCAGGCGGACAGGGAAAGACGAGCAGTACTTC. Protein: CASRRTGKDEQYF.

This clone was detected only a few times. CDR3 residues: CASSAGTGGYEQYF. The CDR3 region has the DNA TGCGCCAGCAGCGCCGGGACAGGGGGCTACGAGCAGTACTTC. This rearrangement joins TRBV5-1 to TRBJ2-7, with 11 bases that match TRBD1. In germline, CDR1 is SGHRS, CDR2 YFSETQ. This CDR3 contains 14 residues. Losses at the gene ends were 4 bases for V and 3 bases for J; bases not matched to a gene: 3.

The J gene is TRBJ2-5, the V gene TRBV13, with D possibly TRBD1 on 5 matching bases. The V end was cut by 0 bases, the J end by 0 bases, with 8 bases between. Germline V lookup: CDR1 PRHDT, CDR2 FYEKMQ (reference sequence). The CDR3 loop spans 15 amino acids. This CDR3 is CASSLGTGHQETQYF. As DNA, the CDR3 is TGTGCCAGCAGCTTAGGAACAGGCCACCAAGAGACCCAGTACTTC.

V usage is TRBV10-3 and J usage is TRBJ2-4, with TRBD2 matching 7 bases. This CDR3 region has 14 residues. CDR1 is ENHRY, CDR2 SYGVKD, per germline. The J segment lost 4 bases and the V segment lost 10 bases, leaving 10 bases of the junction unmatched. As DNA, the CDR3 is TGTGCCACACAACACAGCGGGGCAAAAAACATTCAGTACTTC. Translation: CATQHSGAKNIQYF.